This T cell receptor (beta chain) was recorded in a study of tumor-infiltrating lymphocytes in primary liver carcinoma. Study-level findings and limits: Just around 8-24% of top clones spanned all five tumor regions.

Taking roughly 20-32 mg of unsorted bulk tissue, the authors co-extracted RNA and DNA. Using a constant-region primer together with ProtoScript II reverse transcriptase, TCR beta cDNA was made from around 0.55 ug of total RNA. Three-round nested multiplex PCR performed with slightly modified ARM-PCR produced the TCR beta libraries. In TCRdb, the multiplex PCR reads were re-called with MiXCR into one record per CDR3 protein. The sample yields about 21,000 distinct CDR3 sequences, over 75% seen once. Note on this clonotype: Antigen unknown.

The sequence came from a woman in her 30s with primary liver carcinoma and hepatitis B virus infection. The sample consisted of liver tumor tissue from sampling region 1. The subset: tumor region T1, superior pole.

The CDR3 DNA reads TGTGTCATTTGTGGGCGGAGGGTCCTGGTAGGCAAAAACATTCAGTACTTC. It codes for CVICGRRVLVGKNIQYF. J is TRBJ2-4 and V is TRBV6-1, with D possibly matching TRBD2 (6 bases). The V gene's germline CDR1 is MNHNS and CDR2 SASEGT. The CDR3 is made up of 17 amino acids.